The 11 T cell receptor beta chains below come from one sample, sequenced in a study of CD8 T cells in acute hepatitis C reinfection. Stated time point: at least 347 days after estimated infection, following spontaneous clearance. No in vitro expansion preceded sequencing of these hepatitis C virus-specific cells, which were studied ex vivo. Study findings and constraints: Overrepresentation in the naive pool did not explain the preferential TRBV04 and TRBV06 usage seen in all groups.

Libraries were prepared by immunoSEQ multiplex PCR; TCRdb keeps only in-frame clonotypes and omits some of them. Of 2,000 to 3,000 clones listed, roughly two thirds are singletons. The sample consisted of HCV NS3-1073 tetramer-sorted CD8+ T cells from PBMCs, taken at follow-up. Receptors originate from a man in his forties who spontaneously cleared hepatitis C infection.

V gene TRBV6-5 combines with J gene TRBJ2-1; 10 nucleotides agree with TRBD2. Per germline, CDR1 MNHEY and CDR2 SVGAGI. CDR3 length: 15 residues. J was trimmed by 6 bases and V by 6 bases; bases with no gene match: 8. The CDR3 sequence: CASSPPSGSSNEQFF. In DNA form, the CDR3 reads TGTGCCAGCAGCCCACCTAGCGGGAGTTCCAATGAGCAGTTCTTC.

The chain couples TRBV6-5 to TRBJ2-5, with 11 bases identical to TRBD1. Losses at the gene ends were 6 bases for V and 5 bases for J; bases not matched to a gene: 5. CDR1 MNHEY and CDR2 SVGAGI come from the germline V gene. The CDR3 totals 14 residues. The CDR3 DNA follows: TGTGCCAGCAGCACCGGGACAGGGGGTGAGACCCAGTACTTC. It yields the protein CASSTGTGGETQYF.

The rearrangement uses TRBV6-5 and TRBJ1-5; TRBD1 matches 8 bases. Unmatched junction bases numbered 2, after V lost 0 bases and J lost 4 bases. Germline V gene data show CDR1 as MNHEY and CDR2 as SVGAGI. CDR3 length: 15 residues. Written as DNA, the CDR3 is TGTGCCAGCAGTTACTCGGGACAGGCTAATCAGCCCCAGCATTTT. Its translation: CASSYSGQANQPQHF.

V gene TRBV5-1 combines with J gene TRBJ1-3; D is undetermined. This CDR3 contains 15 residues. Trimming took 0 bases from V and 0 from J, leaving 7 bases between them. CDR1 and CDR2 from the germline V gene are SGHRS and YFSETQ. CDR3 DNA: TGCGCCAGCAGCTTGGGCTGGGACTCTGGAAACACCATATATTTT. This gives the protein CASSLGWDSGNTIYF.

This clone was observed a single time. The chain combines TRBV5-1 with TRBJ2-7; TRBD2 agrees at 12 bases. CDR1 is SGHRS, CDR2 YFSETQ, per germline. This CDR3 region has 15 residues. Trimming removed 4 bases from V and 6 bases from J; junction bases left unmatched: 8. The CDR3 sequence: CASSPSGRADREQYF. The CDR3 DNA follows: TGCGCCAGCAGCCCTAGCGGGAGGGCCGATCGCGAGCAGTACTTC.

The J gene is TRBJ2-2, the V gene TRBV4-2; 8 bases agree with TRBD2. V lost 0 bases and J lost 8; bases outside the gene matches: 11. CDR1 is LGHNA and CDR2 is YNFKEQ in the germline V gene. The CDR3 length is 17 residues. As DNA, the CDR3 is TGTGCCAGCAGCCAAGAAGCCAGCGGGGGTGCCTATGGGGAGCTGTTTTTT. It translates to CASSQEASGGAYGELFF.

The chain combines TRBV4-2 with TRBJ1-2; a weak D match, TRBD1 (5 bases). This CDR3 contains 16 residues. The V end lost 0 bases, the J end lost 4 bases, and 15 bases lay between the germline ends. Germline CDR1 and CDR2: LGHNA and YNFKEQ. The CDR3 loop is CASSQDAGPGGYGYTF. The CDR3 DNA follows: TGTGCCAGCAGCCAAGATGCGGGGCCAGGTGGCTATGGCTACACCTTC.

The CDR3 DNA reads TGTGCCAGTAGTACCGGACAGGGCTACGAGCAGTACTTC. Translated: CASSTGQGYEQYF. The V and J genes are TRBV19 and TRBJ2-7, with 8 bases matching TRBD1. Per germline, CDR1 LNHDA and CDR2 SQIVND (reference sequence). CDR3 length: 13 amino acids. V lost 4 bases, J lost 3 bases, and 2 bases stayed unmatched.

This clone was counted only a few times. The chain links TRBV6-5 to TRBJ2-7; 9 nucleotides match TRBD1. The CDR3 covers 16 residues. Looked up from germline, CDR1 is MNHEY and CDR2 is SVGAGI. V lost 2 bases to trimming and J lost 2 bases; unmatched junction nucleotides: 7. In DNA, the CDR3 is TGTGCCAGCAGTTACGGGACAGGGATGGGTACCTACGAGCAGTACTTC. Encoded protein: CASSYGTGMGTYEQYF.

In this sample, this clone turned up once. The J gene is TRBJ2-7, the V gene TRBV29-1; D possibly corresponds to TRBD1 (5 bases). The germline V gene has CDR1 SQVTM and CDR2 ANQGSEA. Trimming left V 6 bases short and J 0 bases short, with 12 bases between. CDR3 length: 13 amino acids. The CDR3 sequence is CSVRVPNSYEQYF. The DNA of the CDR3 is TGCAGCGTCAGGGTTCCGAACTCCTACGAGCAGTACTTC.

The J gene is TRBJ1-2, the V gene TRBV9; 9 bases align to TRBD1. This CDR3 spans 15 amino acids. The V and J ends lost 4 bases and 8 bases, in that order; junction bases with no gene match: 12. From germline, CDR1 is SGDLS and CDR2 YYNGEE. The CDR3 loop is CASSKNRDRAEGYTF. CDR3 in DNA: TGTGCCAGCAGCAAAAACCGGGACAGGGCGGAGGGCTACACCTTC.